The 30 T cell receptor beta chains presented below share a single source sample, sequenced in a study of post-analysis software for immune sequencing data. Notes on the study in general: Included in a set of five TRBV segments more frequent in patients than controls were TRBV5-6, TRBV5-1 and TRBV20-1.

Carried by the TCR beta cDNA libraries were unique molecular identifiers. TCRdb passed the PCR reads through MiXCR, listing each CDR3 protein once. The sample carries almost 700,000 distinct CDR3 sequences, around 64% recorded once. What these receptors recognize is not known. The sample taken for sequencing was blood. These receptors were taken from a girl aged 2-9 years with multiple sclerosis.

J is TRBJ1-4 and V is TRBV11-2; D might be TRBD1 (6 bases). The CDR3 length is 15 residues. In germline, CDR1 is SGHAT, CDR2 FQNNGV. The V end lost 0 bases, the J end lost 8 bases, and 13 bases lay between the germline ends. The CDR3, as DNA: TGTGCCAGCAGCTTAGAGGGGGCGCTTGGGGAAAAACTGTTTTTT. Encoded protein: CASSLEGALGEKLFF.

This clonotype was counted between two and nine times. The chain employs TRBV29-1 and TRBJ2-3; either TRBD1 or TRBD2 may fit D (5 bases each). The CDR3 runs 13 residues. The germline gives CDR1 SQVTM, CDR2 ANQGSEA. The V end lost 4 bases, the J end lost 6 bases, and 14 bases lay between the germline ends. CDR3 residues: CSVVGTDWDTQYF. CDR3 nucleotides: TGCAGCGTTGTGGGGACGGACTGGGATACGCAGTATTTT.

This clonotype has just a few counts. V and J are TRBV29-1 and TRBJ2-1; 7 bases are shared with TRBD2. CDR3 size: 11 residues. J gave up 7 bases and V 8 bases, and 5 bases lay outside the gene matches. Germline V CDR1 and CDR2: SQVTM, ANQGSEA. CDR3 region: CSSFGRNEQFF. The DNA of the CDR3 is TGCAGCTCGTTCGGGAGGAATGAGCAGTTCTTC.

This chain joins TRBV4-1 and TRBJ2-7, with D unclear. The CDR3 consists of 13 residues. Germline V lookup: CDR1 MGHRA, CDR2 YSYEKL. Between the trimmed V and J ends, which lost 1 base and 10 bases, there was a span of 14 bases. DNA for the CDR3: TGCGCCAGCAGCCAAGTTGGTCAAAACTTCCAGTACTTC. This translates into CASSQVGQNFQYF.

The sample holds one count of this clonotype. The rearrangement uses TRBV5-4 and TRBJ2-1; weak D call: TRBD2 (6 bases). V shed 2 bases and J shed 5 bases, with 14 bases lying between them. The germline gives CDR1 SGHNT, CDR2 YYREEE (reference sequence). The CDR3 runs 15 residues. The DNA for the CDR3 is TGTGCCAGCAGCTTAATGCGGGGTCTCGACAATGAGCAGTTCTTC. Its translation: CASSLMRGLDNEQFF.

This CDR3 reads CASSYSIYPHLFEGLANEQFF. The CDR3 bases are TGTGCCAGCAGTTACTCGATTTACCCCCACTTGTTCGAGGGGCTGGCCAATGAGCAGTTCTTC. The chain is built from TRBV6-5 and TRBJ2-1, with D perhaps being TRBD1 or TRBD2 (5 bases each). The CDR3 runs to 21 residues. V was shortened by 0 bases and J by 6 bases, with 30 bases between the two germline ends. Germline CDR1 MNHEY, CDR2 SVGAGI.

This clonotype turned up a few times. J is TRBJ2-7 and V is TRBV6-5; D is ambiguous. With 2 bases removed from V and 3 bases from J, the gap between germline ends came to 8 bases. Germline lookup yields CDR1 MNHEY and CDR2 SVGAGI. This CDR3 is 13 amino acids long. CDR3 loop: CASSYEILYEQYF. CDR3 nucleotide sequence: TGTGCCAGCAGTTACGAGATTCTCTACGAGCAGTACTTC.

In regard to this clonotype: A junction boundary mismatches the germline segment, possibly from a read error. The V and J genes are TRBV11-2 and TRBJ1-2, with D uncertain. CDR1 is SGHAT and CDR2 is FQNNGV in the germline V gene. This CDR3 has 12 amino acids. CDR3 sequence: CVSSPTMNGYTF. CDR3 in DNA: TGTGTCAGCAGTCCGACAATGAATGGCTACACCTTC.

The J gene is TRBJ2-1, the V gene TRBV6-6; a weak D match, TRBD2 (6 bases). The CDR3 extends over 14 amino acids. The V and J ends lost 2 bases and 6 bases respectively, with 11 bases between them. Germline V lookup: CDR1 MNHNY, CDR2 SVGAGI (reference sequence). The CDR3 region is CASSYGTLGNEQFF. DNA for the CDR3: TGTGCCAGCAGTTACGGGACTTTGGGCAATGAGCAGTTCTTC.

The chain has TRBV7-2 and TRBJ1-2; TRBD1 agrees at 12 bases. This CDR3 region has 15 residues. V trimming: 1 base; J trimming: 7 bases; junction bases outside the gene matches: 4. Germline-derived CDR1 and CDR2 are SGHTA and FQGNSA. As DNA, the CDR3 is TGTGCCAGCAGCTTAGTAGGGACAGGGGGCGGTGGCTACACCTTC. This codes for CASSLVGTGGGGYTF.

This sequence joins TRBV20-1 and TRBJ2-1; the match to TRBD1 covers 7 bases. CDR1 is DFQATT, CDR2 SNEGSKA, per germline (reference sequence). The V and J ends lost 1 base and 8 bases, in that order; junction bases with no gene match: 8. This CDR3 contains 14 residues. The CDR3 DNA reads TGCAGTGCTAGAGGGAAAGACAGGGTAGATGAGCAGTTCTTC. Residues: CSARGKDRVDEQFF.

This chain uses TRBV7-4 with TRBJ2-7; TRBD2 agrees at 8 bases. CDR1 and CDR2 from the germline V gene are SGHVT and SQSDAQ. V gave up 5 bases and J gave up 3 bases; unmatched junction bases: 9. The CDR3 has 15 residues. The CDR3 DNA sequence: TGTGCCAGCAGCCCGGGGGGGGACTCCCGCTACGAGCAGTACTTC. It encodes CASSPGGDSRYEQYF.

The CDR3: CATSRAPSETQYF. CDR3 DNA: TGTGCCACCAGCAGAGCCCCGTCAGAGACCCAGTACTTC. The rearrangement joins TRBV15 to TRBJ2-5; D not certain. From germline, CDR1 is LNHNV and CDR2 YYDKDF (reference sequence). This CDR3 is 13 amino acids long. V lost 1 base, J lost 4 bases, and 7 bases lay in between.

This chain links TRBV7-8 with TRBJ1-2, with TRBD1 identical over 11 bases. V lost 5 bases, J lost 5 bases, and 7 bases stayed unmatched. There are 15 residues in the CDR3. Germline CDR1 is SGHVS and CDR2 is FQNEAQ. Here the CDR3 reads CASSLRTGGHYGYTF. Written as DNA, the CDR3 is TGTGCCAGCAGCCTTCGGACAGGGGGCCATTATGGCTACACCTTC.

The sample holds a few counts of this clonotype. The chain employs TRBV7-2 and TRBJ1-6, with 10 bases lining up with TRBD1. V dropped 4 bases and J dropped 7; count of bases not matched to a gene: 4. The CDR3 is made up of 15 amino acids. Looked up from germline, CDR1 is SGHTA and CDR2 is FQGNSA. In nucleotides, the CDR3 is TGTGCCAGCAGCTCGGACAGGGGGTGGAATTCACCCCTCCACTTT. Its translation: CASSSDRGWNSPLHF.

In this sample, this clonotype turned up a few times. The chain couples TRBV27 to TRBJ2-4, with D possibly matching TRBD2 (6 bases). The last part of the DNA fits TRBJ2-7 better; the J call may be wrong. The germline CDR1 and CDR2 sequences are MNHEY and SMNVEV (reference sequence). This CDR3 has 15 residues. The CDR3 loop is CASSVRRDALYEQYF. For the CDR3, the DNA is TGTGCCAGCAGTGTCCGGCGGGACGCACTCTACGAGCAGTACTTC.

This sequence joins TRBV5-5 and TRBJ2-7, with 8 bases lining up with TRBD1. The V segment lost 0 bases and the J segment 1 base; nucleotides outside the gene matches: 15. In germline, CDR1 is SGHKS, CDR2 YYEKEE (reference sequence). The CDR3 consists of 19 residues. CDR3 coding DNA: TGTGCCAGCAGCTTGGCAATTAGCCCCGGGGACAGGCTATCCTACGAGCAGTACTTC. Translating it yields CASSLAISPGDRLSYEQYF.

This clonotype was seen a few times. One end of the junction does not line up with germline, which may come from a read error. This chain joins TRBV6-6 and TRBJ1-2, with TRBD1 matching over 10 bases. This CDR3 contains 15 residues. Germline CDR1 is MNHNY and CDR2 is SVGAGI (reference sequence). The CDR3 nucleotides are TGTGCCGGCAGGCCGGGACAGGGGCCCATCTATGGCTACACCTTC. Translated, it gives CAGRPGQGPIYGYTF.

The chain is built from TRBV20-1 and TRBJ2-3, with D perhaps assigned TRBD1 or TRBD2 (5 bases each). The germline V and J ends were trimmed by 4 bases and 7 bases, with 12 bases remaining between them. CDR3 size: 12 residues. The germline gives CDR1 DFQATT, CDR2 SNEGSKA (reference sequence). The CDR3 loop is CSANRDDHTQYF. As DNA, the CDR3 is TGCAGTGCTAACCGGGACGACCATACGCAGTATTTT.

This clonotype was observed a handful of times. The chain joins TRBV20-1 to TRBJ2-3; 7 bases are a match to TRBD1. Per germline, CDR1 DFQATT and CDR2 SNEGSKA (reference sequence). CDR3 size: 14 residues. V lost 4 bases, J lost 5 bases, and 9 bases stayed unmatched. The chain's CDR3 is CSAKGGANRDTQYF. DNA for the CDR3: TGCAGTGCTAAAGGGGGCGCGAATAGAGATACGCAGTATTTT.

This clonotype has just one count. V usage is TRBV11-3 and J usage is TRBJ2-3, with D uncertain. The germline V gene encodes CDR1 SGHNT and CDR2 YENEEA. CDR3 length: 15 residues. V was pared by 5 bases and J by 3 bases, with 15 bases between. CDR3 protein: CASSELSDLTDTQYF. CDR3 sequence (DNA): TGTGCCAGCAGCGAGCTGTCGGACCTAACAGATACGCAGTATTTT. The full variable domain, its missing parts supplied by reference TRBV11-3 and TRBJ2-3, is EAGVVQSPRYKIIEKKQPVAFWCNPISGHNTLYWYLQNLGQGPELLIRYENEEAVDDSQLPKDRFSAERLKGVDSTLKIQPAELGDSAVYLCASSELSDLTDTQYFGPGTRLTVL.

This rearrangement joins TRBV6-2 or TRBV6-3 to TRBJ1-1; possible D gene TRBD1, 6 bases. The germline V and J ends were trimmed by 6 bases and 0 bases, with 8 bases remaining between them. Looked up from germline, CDR1 is MNHEY and CDR2 is SVGEGT. There are 13 residues in the CDR3. The CDR3 DNA sequence: TGTGCCAGCAGCGGACAGATGAACACTGAAGCTTTCTTT. It encodes CASSGQMNTEAFF.

The V call is TRBV6-2 or TRBV6-3, the J call TRBJ2-7; 10 bases align to TRBD1. Trimming at V came to 2 bases and at J to 2 bases, leaving 6 bases not matched to a gene. Germline V gene sequence: CDR1 MNHEY, CDR2 SVGEGT. This CDR3 has 16 residues. The CDR3 region has the DNA TGTGCCAGCAGTTACCCAATCGGGACAGGGGCCTACGAGCAGTACTTC. Translation gives CASSYPIGTGAYEQYF.

This clonotype came up a few times. The V gene is TRBV29-1, the J gene TRBJ2-7; a weak D match, TRBD1 (6 bases). CDR3 size: 14 residues. The V gene lost 3 bases and the J gene lost 0 bases, with 12 bases spanning the gap. Germline CDR1 and CDR2: SQVTM and ANQGSEA. CDR3 loop: CSVDQQGSSYEQYF. The CDR3 bases are TGCAGCGTTGATCAACAGGGAAGCTCCTACGAGCAGTACTTC.

This clonotype came up a few times. This chain links TRBV7-3 with TRBJ2-7; TRBD2 matches 9 bases. The CDR3 is 18 residues long. CDR1 and CDR2 (germline): SGHTA, FQGTGA. With 5 bases clipped from V and 7 bases from J, the junction kept 21 bases outside the gene matches. CDR3 nucleotides: TGTGCCAGCAGCCCTTCCGGTAGCGGGAGAACATCCTACAATGAGCAGTACTTC. Encoded protein: CASSPSGSGRTSYNEQYF. The full variable domain, in which reference TRBV7-3 and TRBJ2-7 provide the parts outside the CDR3, is GAGVSQTPSNKVTEKGKYVELRCDPISGHTALYWYRQSLGQGPEFLIYFQGTGAADDSGLPNDRFFAVRPEGSVSTLKIQRTERGDSAVYLCASSPSGSGRTSYNEQYFGPGTRLTVT.

In this sample, this clonotype turned up a few times. V is TRBV6-6 and J is TRBJ1-5; TRBD1 might be the D (6 bases). V lost 2 bases and J lost 2, with 13 bases in between. The CDR3 runs to 16 residues. Germline V gene sequence: CDR1 MNHNY, CDR2 SVGAGI (reference sequence). CDR3 amino acids: CASSYGGRGGNQPQHF. In DNA form, the CDR3 reads TGTGCCAGCAGTTACGGGGGGCGAGGTGGCAATCAGCCCCAGCATTTT.

The gene calls are TRBV5-1 and TRBJ1-1, with a weak D call TRBD1 (5 bases). The CDR3 contains 14 residues. Germline V gives CDR1 SGHRS, CDR2 YFSETQ. Trimming took off 3 bases at V and 5 bases at J, with 14 bases between the two ends. This CDR3 is CASSWVGDGTEAFF. The DNA of the CDR3 is TGCGCCAGCAGCTGGGTGGGGGATGGGACTGAAGCTTTCTTT.

The V and J genes are TRBV29-1 and TRBJ2-7; D remains unclear. The J call may be wrong; the DNA end is better matched by TRBJ2-5. Germline V gene sequence: CDR1 SQVTM, CDR2 ANQGSEA. CDR3 length: 11 residues. The CDR3 protein is CSVEGAETQYF. CDR3 nucleotide sequence: TGCAGCGTTGAAGGGGCCGAGACCCAGTACTTC.

The sample holds a few counts of this clonotype. The V and J genes are TRBV18 and TRBJ2-3, with a possible D match to TRBD1 (5 bases). Per germline, CDR1 KGHSH and CDR2 LQKENI. The V gene lost 0 bases and the J gene lost 6 bases, with 25 bases spanning the gap. The CDR3 has 19 amino acids. CDR3 sequence reads: CASSPPTAVGPFSSDTQYF. CDR3 DNA sequence: TGTGCCAGCTCACCACCTACGGCGGTGGGGCCGTTCTCGTCCGATACGCAGTATTTT.

This rearrangement joins TRBV24-1 to TRBJ1-5, with 9 bases fitting TRBD1. Germline lookup yields CDR1 KGHDR and CDR2 SFDVKD. CDR3 length equals 14 residues. Trimming took 9 bases from V and 3 from J; bases not matched to a gene: 5. For the CDR3, the DNA is TGTGCCACCGCGGGACAGGGCTCCAATCAGCCCCAGCATTTT. This gives the protein CATAGQGSNQPQHF.